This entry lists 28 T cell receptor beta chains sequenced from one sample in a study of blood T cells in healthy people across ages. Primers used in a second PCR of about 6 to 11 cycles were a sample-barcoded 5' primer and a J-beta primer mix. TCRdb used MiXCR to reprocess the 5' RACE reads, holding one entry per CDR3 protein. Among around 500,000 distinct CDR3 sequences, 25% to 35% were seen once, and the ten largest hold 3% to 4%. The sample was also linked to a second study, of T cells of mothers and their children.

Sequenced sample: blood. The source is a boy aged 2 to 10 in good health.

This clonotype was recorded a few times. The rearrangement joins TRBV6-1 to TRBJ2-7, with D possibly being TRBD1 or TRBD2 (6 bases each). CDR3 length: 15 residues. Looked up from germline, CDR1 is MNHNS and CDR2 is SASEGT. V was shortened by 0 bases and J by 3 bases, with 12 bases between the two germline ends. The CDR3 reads CASSEARGGLYEQYF. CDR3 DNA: TGTGCCAGCAGTGAAGCGAGAGGGGGGCTCTACGAGCAGTACTTC.

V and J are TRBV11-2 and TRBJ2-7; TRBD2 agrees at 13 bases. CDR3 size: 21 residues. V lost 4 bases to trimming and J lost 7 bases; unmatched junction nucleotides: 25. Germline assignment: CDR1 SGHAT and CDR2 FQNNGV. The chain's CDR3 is CASSSGLAGVFWEGRIVEQYF. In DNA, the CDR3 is TGTGCCAGCAGCTCCGGACTAGCGGGAGTGTTTTGGGAGGGCCGGATCGTAGAGCAGTACTTC.

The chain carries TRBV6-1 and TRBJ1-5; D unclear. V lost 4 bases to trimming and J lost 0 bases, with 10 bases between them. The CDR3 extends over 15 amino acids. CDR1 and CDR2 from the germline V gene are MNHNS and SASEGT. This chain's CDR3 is CASSGVGNSNQPQHF. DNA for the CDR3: TGTGCCAGCAGTGGGGTAGGGAATAGCAATCAGCCCCAGCATTTT.

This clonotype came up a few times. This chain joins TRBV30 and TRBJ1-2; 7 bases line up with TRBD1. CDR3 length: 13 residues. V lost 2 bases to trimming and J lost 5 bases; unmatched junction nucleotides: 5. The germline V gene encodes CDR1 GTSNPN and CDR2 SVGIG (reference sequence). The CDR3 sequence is CAWSRTGVYGYTF. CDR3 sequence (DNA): TGTGCCTGGAGTAGAACAGGGGTTTATGGCTACACCTTC.

In DNA form, the CDR3 reads TGTGCCAGCTCACCACGAGCTAGCGGGAGTGGTATGAATGAGCAGTTCTTC. Its translation: CASSPRASGSGMNEQFF. This chain links TRBV18 with TRBJ2-1, with 10 bases aligning to TRBD2. Germline assignment: CDR1 KGHSH and CDR2 LQKENI. V lost 1 base to trimming and J lost 7 bases; unmatched junction nucleotides: 10. This CDR3 has 17 residues.

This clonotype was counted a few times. CDR3 residues: CASSETSGRVYEQYF. The CDR3 region has the DNA TGTGCCAGCAGTGAAACTAGCGGGAGGGTCTACGAGCAGTACTTC. V gene TRBV2 combines with J gene TRBJ2-7, with TRBD2 matching over 13 bases. Per germline, CDR1 SNHLY and CDR2 FYNNEI. The CDR3 is made up of 15 amino acids. V lost 2 bases and J lost 3; bases outside the gene matches: 1.

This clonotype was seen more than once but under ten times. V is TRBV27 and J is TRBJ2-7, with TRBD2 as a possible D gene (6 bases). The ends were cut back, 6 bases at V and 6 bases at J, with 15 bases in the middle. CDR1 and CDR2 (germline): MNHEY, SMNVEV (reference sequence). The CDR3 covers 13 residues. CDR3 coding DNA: TGTGCCAGCAGCCCTTGGCAGGGAGGCGAGCAGTACTTC. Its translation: CASSPWQGGEQYF.

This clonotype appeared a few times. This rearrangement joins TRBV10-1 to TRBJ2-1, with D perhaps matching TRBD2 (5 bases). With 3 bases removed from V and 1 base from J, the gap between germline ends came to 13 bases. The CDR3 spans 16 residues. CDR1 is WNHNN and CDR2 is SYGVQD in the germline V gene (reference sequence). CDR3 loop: CASSEQRTYSYNEQFF. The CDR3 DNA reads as TGCGCCAGCAGTGAACAGCGGACTTATTCCTACAATGAGCAGTTCTTC.

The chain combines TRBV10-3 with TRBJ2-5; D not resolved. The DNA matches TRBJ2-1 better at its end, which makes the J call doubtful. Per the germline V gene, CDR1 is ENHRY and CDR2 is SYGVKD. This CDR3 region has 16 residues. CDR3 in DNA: TGTGCCATCAGTGTGTCGGGTGCTGCCGCCTACAATGAGCAGTTCTTC. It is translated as CAISVSGAAAYNEQFF.

The CDR3 bases are TGTGCCAGCAGCCAAATCCCCTGGCCCTACGAGCAGTACTTC. The encoded protein is CASSQIPWPYEQYF. The rearrangement links TRBV14 to TRBJ2-5; D gene unclear. With the DNA end fitting TRBJ2-7 better, the J assignment may be wrong. Germline V gene sequence: CDR1 SGHDN, CDR2 FVKESK. CDR3 length: 14 amino acids.

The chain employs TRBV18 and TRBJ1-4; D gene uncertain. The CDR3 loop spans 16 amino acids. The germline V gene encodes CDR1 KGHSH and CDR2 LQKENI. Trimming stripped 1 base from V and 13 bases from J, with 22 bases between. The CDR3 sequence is CASSPRYASLMKRLFF. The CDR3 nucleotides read TGTGCCAGCTCACCACGTTACGCCAGCCTAATGAAAAGACTGTTTTTT.

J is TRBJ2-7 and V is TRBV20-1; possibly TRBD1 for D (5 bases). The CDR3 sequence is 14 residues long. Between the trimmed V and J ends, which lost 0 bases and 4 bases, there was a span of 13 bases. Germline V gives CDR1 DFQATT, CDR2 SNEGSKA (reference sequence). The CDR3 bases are TGCAGTGCTAGAGATTTGGGCAGGGCGTACGAGCAGTACTTC. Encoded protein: CSARDLGRAYEQYF.

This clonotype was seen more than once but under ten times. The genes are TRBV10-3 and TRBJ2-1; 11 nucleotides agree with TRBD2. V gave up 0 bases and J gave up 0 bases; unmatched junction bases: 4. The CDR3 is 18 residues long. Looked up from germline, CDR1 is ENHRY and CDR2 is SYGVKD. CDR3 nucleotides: TGTGCCATCAGTGAGTCAAGTAGCGGGAGGGCCTCCTACAATGAGCAGTTCTTC. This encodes CAISESSSGRASYNEQFF.

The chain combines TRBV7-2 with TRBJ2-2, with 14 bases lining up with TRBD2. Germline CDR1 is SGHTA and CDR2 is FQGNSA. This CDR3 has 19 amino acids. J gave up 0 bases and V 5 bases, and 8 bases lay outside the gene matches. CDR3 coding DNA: TGTGCCAGCAGCGAGGGACTAGCGGGAGTCGGGGCGAACACCGGGGAGCTGTTTTTT. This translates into CASSEGLAGVGANTGELFF.

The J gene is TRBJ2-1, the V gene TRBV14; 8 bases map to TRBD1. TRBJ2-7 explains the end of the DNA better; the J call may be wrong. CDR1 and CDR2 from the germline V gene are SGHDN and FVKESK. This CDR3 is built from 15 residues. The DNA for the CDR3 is TGTGCCAGCAGCCTCAGGGGGCGACGTTTTTACGAGCAGTACTTC. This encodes CASSLRGRRFYEQYF.

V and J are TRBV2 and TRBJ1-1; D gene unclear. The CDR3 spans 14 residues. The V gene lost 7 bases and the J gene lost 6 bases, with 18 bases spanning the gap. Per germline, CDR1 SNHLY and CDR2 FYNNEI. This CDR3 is CASMVLRGLAEAFF. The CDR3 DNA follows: TGTGCCAGCATGGTCCTCCGGGGTTTGGCTGAAGCTTTCTTT.

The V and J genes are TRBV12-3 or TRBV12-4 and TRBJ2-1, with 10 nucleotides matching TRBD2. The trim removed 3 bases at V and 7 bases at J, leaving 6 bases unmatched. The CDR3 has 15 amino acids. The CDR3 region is CASSFEAGGGNEQFF. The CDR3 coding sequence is TGTGCCAGCAGTTTTGAAGCGGGGGGGGGAAATGAGCAGTTCTTC.

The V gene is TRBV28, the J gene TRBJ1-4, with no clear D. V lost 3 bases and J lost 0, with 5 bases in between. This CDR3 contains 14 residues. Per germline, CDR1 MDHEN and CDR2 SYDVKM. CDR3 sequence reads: CASSFSTTNEKLFF. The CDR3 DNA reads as TGTGCCAGCAGTTTCAGTACAACTAATGAAAAACTGTTTTTT. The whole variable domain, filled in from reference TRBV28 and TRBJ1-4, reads DVKVTQSSRYLVKRTGEKVFLECVQDMDHENMFWYRQDPGLGLRLIYFSYDVKMKEKGDIPEGYSVSREKKERFSLILESASTNQTSMYLCASSFSTTNEKLFFGSGTQLSVL.

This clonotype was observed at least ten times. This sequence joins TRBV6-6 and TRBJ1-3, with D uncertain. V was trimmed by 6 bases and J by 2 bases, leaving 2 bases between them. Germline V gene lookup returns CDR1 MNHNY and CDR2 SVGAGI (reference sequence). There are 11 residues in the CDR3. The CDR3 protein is CASRAGNTIYF. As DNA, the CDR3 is TGTGCCAGCAGGGCTGGAAACACCATATATTTT.

The CDR3 region is CSAQNLDTGELFF. For the CDR3, the DNA is TGCAGTGCTCAAAACCTTGACACCGGGGAGCTGTTTTTT. The genes are TRBV20-1 and TRBJ2-2; D remains unclear. Germline CDR1 DFQATT, CDR2 SNEGSKA (reference sequence). V lost 5 bases, J lost 3 bases, and 10 bases lay in between. This CDR3 comprises 13 residues.

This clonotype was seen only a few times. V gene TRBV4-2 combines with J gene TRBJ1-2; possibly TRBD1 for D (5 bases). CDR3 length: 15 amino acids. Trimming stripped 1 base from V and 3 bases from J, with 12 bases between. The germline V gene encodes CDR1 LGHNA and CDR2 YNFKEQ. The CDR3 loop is CASSQVGGSDYGYTF. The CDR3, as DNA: TGTGCCAGCAGCCAAGTTGGGGGGTCGGACTATGGCTACACCTTC.

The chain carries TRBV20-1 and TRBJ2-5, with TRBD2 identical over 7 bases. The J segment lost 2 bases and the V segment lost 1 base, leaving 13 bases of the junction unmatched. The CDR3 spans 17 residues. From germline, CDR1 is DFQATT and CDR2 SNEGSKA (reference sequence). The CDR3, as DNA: TGCAGTGCTAGAGTTCAGGCCCCGGGACTACTTCAAGAGACCCAGTACTTC. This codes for CSARVQAPGLLQETQYF.

CDR3 DNA sequence: TGTGCCAGCAGTTTAGCAGGGGGCGCCTACTATGGCTACACCTTC. Protein sequence: CASSLAGGAYYGYTF. The rearrangement links TRBV12-3 or TRBV12-4 to TRBJ1-2, with 7 bases aligning to TRBD1. The CDR3 has 15 amino acids. J was trimmed by 3 bases and V by 0 bases; bases with no gene match: 4.

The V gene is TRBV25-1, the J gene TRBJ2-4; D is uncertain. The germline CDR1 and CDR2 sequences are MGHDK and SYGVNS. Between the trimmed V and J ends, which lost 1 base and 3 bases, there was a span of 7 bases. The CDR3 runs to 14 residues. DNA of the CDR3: TGTGCCAGCAGTGAATCCCGAATCAAAAACATTCAGTACTTC. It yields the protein CASSESRIKNIQYF.

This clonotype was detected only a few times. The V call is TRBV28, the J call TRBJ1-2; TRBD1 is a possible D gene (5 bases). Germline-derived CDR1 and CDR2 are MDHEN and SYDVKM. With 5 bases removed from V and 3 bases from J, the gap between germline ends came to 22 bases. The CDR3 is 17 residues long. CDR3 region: CASSPLPGPDGHYGYTF. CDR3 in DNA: TGTGCCAGCAGTCCCCTACCGGGGCCCGATGGCCACTATGGCTACACCTTC.

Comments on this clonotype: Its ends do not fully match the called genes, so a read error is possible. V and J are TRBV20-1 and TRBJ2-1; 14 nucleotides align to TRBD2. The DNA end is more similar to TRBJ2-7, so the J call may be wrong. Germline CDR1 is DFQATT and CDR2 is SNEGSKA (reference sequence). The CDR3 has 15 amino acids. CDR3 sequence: CSTRSGTSGGYEQYF. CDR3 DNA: TGCAGTACTAGATCAGGGACTAGCGGGGGATACGAGCAGTACTTC.

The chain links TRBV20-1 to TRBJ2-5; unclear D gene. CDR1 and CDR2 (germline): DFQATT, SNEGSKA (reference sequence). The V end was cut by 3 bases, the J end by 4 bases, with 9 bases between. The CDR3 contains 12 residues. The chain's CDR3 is CSARRTRETQYF. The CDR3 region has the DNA TGCAGTGCTAGGCGGACCCGAGAGACCCAGTACTTC.

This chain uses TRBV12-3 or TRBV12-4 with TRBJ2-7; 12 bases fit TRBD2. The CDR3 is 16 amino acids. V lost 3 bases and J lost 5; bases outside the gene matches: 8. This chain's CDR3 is CASSFPTSGSPHEQYF. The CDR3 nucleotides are TGTGCCAGCAGTTTCCCGACTAGCGGGAGTCCACACGAGCAGTACTTC.